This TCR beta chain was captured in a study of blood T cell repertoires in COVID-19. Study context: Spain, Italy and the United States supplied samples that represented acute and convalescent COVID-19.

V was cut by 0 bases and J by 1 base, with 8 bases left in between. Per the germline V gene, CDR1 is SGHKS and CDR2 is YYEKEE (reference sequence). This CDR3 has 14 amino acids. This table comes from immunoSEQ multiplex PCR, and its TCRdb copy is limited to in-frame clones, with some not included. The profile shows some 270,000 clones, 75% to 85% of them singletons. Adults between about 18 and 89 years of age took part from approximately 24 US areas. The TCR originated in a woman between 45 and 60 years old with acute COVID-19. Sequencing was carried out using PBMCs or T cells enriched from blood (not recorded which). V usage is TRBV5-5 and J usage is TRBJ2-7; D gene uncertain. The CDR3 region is CASSLGAESYEQYF. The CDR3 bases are TGTGCCAGCAGCTTGGGTGCGGAATCCTACGAGCAGTACTTC.